This T cell receptor beta chain was recorded in a study of beta chain features in type 1 diabetes. Germline V lookup: CDR1 SGDLS, CDR2 YYNGEE. The V gene lost 0 bases and the J gene lost 0 bases, with 9 bases spanning the gap. The CDR3 has 15 residues. This clone was recorded a few times. Its antigen is unknown. The entirety of the isolated RNA underwent reverse transcription, so expressed TCRB transcripts were sequenced. The protocol was immunoSEQ multiplex PCR, while the TCRdb copy is restricted to in-frame clones and leaves out a portion. The data hold nearly 700,000 clones, with 13% observed a single time. Whole-study findings and limits: Among all four CD4+ subsets, Type 1 diabetes patients had TCRB CDR3s that were moderately but significantly shorter.

This sequence originates from a man aged 18 to 30 with type 1 diabetes. Sequencing input: naive CD4+ T cells from blood. The V call is TRBV9, the J call TRBJ1-1; the D gene is possibly TRBD1 (6 bases). CDR3 loop: CASSVEQGMNTEAFF. The CDR3, as DNA: TGTGCCAGCAGCGTAGAACAGGGTATGAACACTGAAGCTTTCTTT.